The present TCR beta chain was sequenced within a study of CD8+ T cells in alopecia areata. General study results and limits: Clonality exceeded that of normal scalp in lesional scalp, most notably in alopecia totalis/universalis. One nonresponder makes the tie between baseline CD8+ expansion and response uncertain. Among the top 100, expanded CD8+ clones were significantly decreased by tofacitinib, as was scalp clonality.

Ten or more counts support this clone. Its specificity is not known. Treatment described: oral pan-JAK inhibitor, 5-10 mg twice daily. CD4+ and CD8+ T cells were sorted from PBMCs stained for CD3, CD4 and CD8. The CDR3 has 16 residues. The V gene's germline CDR1 is MNHNS and CDR2 SASEGT. The V and J ends lost 2 bases and 2 bases respectively, with 14 bases between them. RNA extraction and reverse transcription yielded cDNA as sequencing template. Clones were read by immunoSEQ multiplex PCR, and TCRdb kept only the in-frame ones, dropping some. The sample has 95,000 to 110,000 clones, 84% seen once; the top ten hold roughly 25%.

The receptor comes from a human donor with alopecia areata. J is TRBJ2-3 and V is TRBV6-1; D possibly uses TRBD1 or TRBD2 (5 bases each). Sequencing used CD8+ T cells sorted from blood, obtained at week 24, from a patient treated with tofacitinib. The CDR3 region is CASSESPGPHTDTQYF. DNA of the CDR3: TGTGCCAGCAGTGAAAGCCCGGGACCGCACACAGATACGCAGTATTTT.